The entry that follows covers one T cell receptor beta chain sequence. Antigen specificity is unknown. Germline assignment: CDR1 WNHNN and CDR2 SYGVQD (reference sequence). This CDR3 has 16 residues. Germline trimming cut 4 bases from V and 6 bases from J; bases unmatched to any gene: 11. Per sample, about 10^5 TCR templates underwent assay. Sequencing was performed with immunoSEQ multiplex PCR; in TCRdb, only in-frame clones are kept and a portion is missing. The sample shows 90,000 to 120,000 clones, around 92% of them seen only once. This record comes from a study of siplizumab effects on memory and regulatory T cells. General study results and limits: Naive T cells apparently outstripped memory cells in diversity and seemed major alloresponse contributors. No functional test confirmed suppression by proliferating siplizumab-culture Tregs. Sequences below about 10^-5 frequency were poorly captured, limiting mapping of alloreactive clones.

Sample: CD4+ T cells sorted from blood. The rearrangement uses TRBV10-1 and TRBJ2-1; 8 bases are a match to TRBD2. This receptor was taken from a human donor in good health. Some clones in this sample may be carry-over from other donors' samples. CDR3 nucleotides: TGCGCCAGCAGTGGCGGCACTAGCGGCCATACCAATGAGCAGTTCTTC. Amino acid sequence: CASSGGTSGHTNEQFF.